This T cell receptor (beta chain) emerged from a study of T cells expressing NK-cell markers. The V gene's germline CDR1 is DFQATT and CDR2 SNEGSKA (reference sequence). The CDR3 contains 16 residues. TCRdb reanalyzed the 5' RACE reads and collapses them to one entry per CDR3 protein, without DNA. The table for this sample gives tens of thousands of distinct CDR3 sequences. The chain carries TRBV20-1 and TRBJ2-1. The sequenced sample consisted of blood T cells: a sorted CD56 or NKG2C T cell subset, CD4+ or CD8+ T cells, or bulk PBMC T cells (not recorded which). The TCR sequence derives from a woman between 18 and 75 years old in good health. The CDR3 reads CSARDPETGPYNEQFF.